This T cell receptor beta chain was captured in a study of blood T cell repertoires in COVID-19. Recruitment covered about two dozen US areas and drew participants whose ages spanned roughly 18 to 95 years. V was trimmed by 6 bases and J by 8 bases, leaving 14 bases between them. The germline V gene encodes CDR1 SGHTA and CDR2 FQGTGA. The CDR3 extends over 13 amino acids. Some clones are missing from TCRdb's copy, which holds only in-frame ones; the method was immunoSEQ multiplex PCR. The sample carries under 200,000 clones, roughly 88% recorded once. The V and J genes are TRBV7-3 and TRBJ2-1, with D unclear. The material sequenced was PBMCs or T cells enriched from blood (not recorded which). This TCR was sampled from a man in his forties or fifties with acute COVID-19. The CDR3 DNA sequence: TGTGCCAGCAGTCGGCGCCCGACTGATGAGCAGTTCTTC. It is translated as CASSRRPTDEQFF.